The present entry profiles one T cell receptor (beta chain) with its context. This clone was found once. Its antigen specificity is not known. Base qualities were left out, and no much larger clone turns up one base away. Other DNA sequences in the sample encode the same CDR3. The source of the sample is a study of cytomegalovirus exposure and HLA in healthy donors (dated by TCRdb to between 2016 and 2019). About the study as a whole: According to an earlier analysis of 450 to 650 of the donors, about 180 million T cells yielded 100 million or so unique TCR beta sequences and approximately 280 Gb of sequence data. Roughly 320 gigabases of sequencing data and approximately 92 million unique TCR sequences made up an early release that covered fewer than 650 HLA-typed donors. The genetic ancestry cluster associated with self-reported Caucasian donors included about 84% of the roughly 400 genotyped donors. The study aimed to test whether cataloging public T cell receptors could reveal signatures of past pathogen exposure. The study used immunosequencing to profile the T cell repertoires of hundreds of subjects and linked those repertoires to cytomegalovirus serostatus. Besides the first cohort of some 670 subjects, a separate validation cohort made up of 120 different subjects was used. To predict cytomegalovirus infection status, the study brought together high-throughput TCR immunosequencing, statistical association of individual TCRs with disease status, and machine learning. In a later analysis, previously published TCR beta repertoires from 600 to 850 donors were re-analyzed and high-resolution HLA genotyping was added so that TCR occurrence patterns could be studied. In the later analysis, no new phenotypic data were used to find candidate immune exposures; instead, reliance was placed on TCR beta sequences and their occurrence across donors. In an earlier analysis of roughly 580 of the donors, high-throughput TCR beta sequencing was used to judge whether each TCR beta V gene segment behaved as functional or pseudogenic. Alongside the repertoire data, information on donor age, sex, ethnicity and CMV serostatus was compiled. Genome-wide SNP genotypes for about three fifths of the roughly 670 donors were used in a later genetic analysis, which treated that subset as a discovery cohort. All discovery cohort repertoires had been generated on a single sequencing platform. HLA typing covered class I and class II loci at four-digit resolution. The number of donors typed differed by locus, with roughly 629-640 for A, B, C, DRB1 and DQB1, more than 500 for DQA1, 600 to 610 for DPA1, and approximately 470 for DPB1. Because of strong linkage in the cohort, roughly five DR-DQ haplotypes were treated as single units for association and clustering. Among 398 genotyped donors of the cohort, an average of roughly 230,000 unique TCR beta nucleotide sequences was sequenced per donor, of which approximately 18% were non-productive. What the study reported, not specific to this receptor: V-gene and J-gene trimming of TCR beta chains was associated with a missense DCLRE1C variant in a later genetic analysis, and the association was replicated in an independent cohort. At a false discovery rate of 0.05, a later analysis linked 15,000 to 20,000 TCR beta sequences to specific HLA alleles. The authors suggested that the approach could potentially be generalized to other disease states and immunological phenotypes. According to a later analysis, most CMV-associated TCR beta chains appeared to be HLA-restricted, and the HLA associations seemed to be driven largely by CMV exposure. The presence/absence analyses assumed that sequencing depth was roughly uniform across donors, and that assumption may not be true. The study listed 164 TCR beta chains as associated with cytomegalovirus. The classifier was reported to diagnose cytomegalovirus status with high specificity and sensitivity in both the original cohort and the validation cohort. Strong co-occurrence of HLA alleles, especially DR and DQ, made assigning TCR associations to individual alleles difficult. In vitro tests confirmed that three of the cytomegalovirus-associated TCR beta chains recognize cytomegalovirus antigens. While some public TCRs were present in many individuals, most TCR sequences turned up only very rarely across donors. A later analysis found that TCR association rates varied across HLA loci, with DRB1 alleles showing the most associated TCRs and HLA-C alleles the fewest. The earlier analysis of approximately 540 of the donors excluded some 15 rarely observed V segments, including chromosome 9 orphons, because counts were too low. A cluster of highly shared sequence variants was judged likely to represent a technical artifact of the sequencing pipeline. Compared with the roughly 670-donor mean, donors in an Asian-associated ancestry cluster had fewer N-insertions in productive TCRs, according to a later genetic analysis. The cohort was sequenced for TCR beta chains only, and without alpha or paired-chain data the features that could be detected were limited. An earlier analysis of approximately 570 of the donors showed that most TCR beta V segments appeared in productive rearrangements either about 87% or about 30% of the time, which broadly matched IMGT annotations. A later analysis reported that several top co-occurrence clusters appeared linked to parvovirus B19, influenza, CMV and Epstein-Barr virus. A further reported finding was that TCR beta sequences accurately predicted the HLA-A and HLA-B alleles for most subjects in the first cohort. The 87-base-pair reads could not distinguish some IMGT-functional V segments, including TRBV6-2 and TRBV6-3, so those segments were excluded. In a later analysis, HLA-associated TCR beta chains showed more clonal expansion and lower generation probabilities than non-associated chains that were equally common. Correlated functional status among segregating V segments might be attributable to linkage disequilibrium, but an unknown experimental factor could not be ruled out. The only immune exposure information available for the cohort was CMV serostatus. HLA typing was unavailable for some donors at each locus, so association tests used only the typed subset.

To prepare the library, the immunoSEQ multiplex PCR assay was applied. For the multiplex PCR, a mixture combining 60 forward primers for TCR Vbeta segments and 13 reverse primers for TCR Jbeta segments was used. The CDR3 region of rearranged TCR beta genes was amplified from genomic DNA with a multiplex PCR assay. The amplified TCR beta libraries were sequenced on the Illumina HiSeq System as 87-base-pair reads. The source study handled its data this way. Across the 640 or so repertoires, a later analysis counted about 81 million unique TCR beta chains, roughly 11 million of which were shared by at least two donors. Raw reads were error-corrected and collapsed into unique sequences with a nearest-neighbor algorithm that merged closely related sequences to remove PCR and sequencing errors. CDR3 sequences were aligned to IMGT reference sequences to assign V, D and J gene segments. Each retained sequence needed at least a six-nucleotide match to both a V gene segment and a J gene segment. A rearrangement was called productive if the CDR3 had no stop codons and remained in frame with V and J, and every other rearrangement was called non-productive. CDR3 was defined by IMGT convention, running from the second conserved V-encoded cysteine to the conserved J-encoded phenylalanine. Sequences without an unambiguous match to a single V gene segment were excluded from the earlier analysis of 500 to 700 of the donors. In an earlier analysis of almost 600 of the donors, a V segment was called functional when productive rearrangements were above 56.7%, and segregating when the standard deviation between donors exceeded 5%. To diagnose cytomegalovirus status from the catalog of TCR beta chain sequences, a statistical classification framework was built. In a later analysis, TCR nucleotide sequences were compared against IMGT/GENE-DB human TR gene sequences so that V and J genes could be assigned. A later analysis assigned CDR3 sequences and most-parsimonious VDJ recombination scenarios with the TCRdist pipeline. In a later analysis, each TCR beta chain was defined by its CDR3 amino acid sequence together with its V-gene family, and reads lacking a unique V-gene family were excluded. To address suspected cross-contamination and a sequencing artifact, a later analysis removed over 500 highly shared, low-generation-probability nucleotide sequences. A later analysis calculated a clonal expansion index for each public chain from normalized within-repertoire ranks of inferred template counts. A later analysis computed generation probabilities with a VDJ recombination model fitted to out-of-frame rearrangements, and checked the results against IGoR. In a later analysis, hypergeometric tests were used to score TCR-TCR, TCR-HLA and TCR-CMV co-occurrence, with a repertoire-size bias correction applied to TCR pairs. In a later analysis, false discovery rates were estimated by permuting HLA or CMV assignments 20 times. In a later analysis, co-occurring TCRs were grouped with DBSCAN, and TCRdist sequence similarity was added when clustering was performed within HLA-allele-positive subsets. Repertoires with fewer than 30,000 or more than 120,000 public chains were left out of co-occurrence clustering, as were a handful of repertoires with anomalous nucleotide sharing. TCRdb's version of the immuneACCESS table is confined to in-frame rearrangements and falls short of the full clone set. An unresolved V gene accounts for under half of the shortfall where checked; the remainder is of unknown origin. D and trimming were read from the DNA, whereas the V and J calls and clone size are those reported in that table. Present in this sample are about 200,000 clones, 65% to 85% of which were seen just once. Together, the top ten hold approximately 1.5% of the sample.

The cohort comprised fewer than 700 healthy bone marrow donors. Cohort members were all nominally healthy when sampled, although unrecorded immune exposures were likely present. The donor tested CMV seronegative, placing the donor among the 350 to 400 seronegative members of the cohort. Every donor gave a peripheral blood sample, and the peripheral blood mononuclear cells from that sample were used for TCR beta sequencing. The Qiagen DNeasy Blood Extraction Kit was used to extract genomic DNA from the blood cell samples. Counted from cysteine to phenylalanine, this CDR3 has 15 amino acids. CDR3 DNA only is kept here, 45 bases in frame from base 1. Cut back by 0 bases and 0 bases, the V and J ends lie 7 bases apart. CDR1 and CDR2 were assigned from the germline V gene as SGDLS and YYNGEE.

The TCR was taken from a man in his fifties or sixties in good health and CMV-seronegative. The chain is encoded by TRBV9 joined to TRBJ2-1; the D region possibly corresponds to TRBD2 (5 bases align). The material sequenced was PBMCs. The nucleotide sequence is given as TGTGCCAGCAGCGTAGGAGGAGGCTCCTACAATGAGCAGTTCTTC. The resulting protein is CASSVGGGSYNEQFF.